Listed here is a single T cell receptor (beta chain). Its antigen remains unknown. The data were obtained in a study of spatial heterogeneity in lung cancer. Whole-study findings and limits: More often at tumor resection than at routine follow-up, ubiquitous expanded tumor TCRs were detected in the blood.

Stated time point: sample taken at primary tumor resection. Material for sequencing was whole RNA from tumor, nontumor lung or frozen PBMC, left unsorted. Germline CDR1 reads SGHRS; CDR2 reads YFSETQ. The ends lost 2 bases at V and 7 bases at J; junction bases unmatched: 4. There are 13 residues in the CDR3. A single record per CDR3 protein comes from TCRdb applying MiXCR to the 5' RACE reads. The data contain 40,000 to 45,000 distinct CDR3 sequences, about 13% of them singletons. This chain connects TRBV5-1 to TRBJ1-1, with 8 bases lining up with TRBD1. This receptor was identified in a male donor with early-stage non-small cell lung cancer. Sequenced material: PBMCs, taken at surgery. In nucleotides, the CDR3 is TGCGCCAGCAGCTTTGGACAGGGAATTGAAGCTTTCTTT. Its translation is CASSFGQGIEAFF.